Below are 22 T cell receptor beta chains sequenced from a single sample in a study of blood T cells in healthy people across ages. With a J-beta primer mix and a sample-barcoded 5' primer, a second PCR ran 7 to 11 cycles. TCRdb reprocessed the 5' RACE reads with MiXCR, giving one entry per CDR3 protein. Here the sample spans 870,000 or so distinct CDR3 sequences, 25% to 35% being singletons. Source material: blood. Receptors were obtained from a woman older than 75 in good health.

As concerns this clonotype: Possible read error: a much larger clone is one base away. V and J are TRBV14 and TRBJ2-5; TRBD2 matches 11 bases. The DNA matches TRBJ2-7 better at its end, which makes the J call doubtful. The CDR3 runs 15 residues. Germline-derived CDR1 and CDR2 are SGHDN and FVKESK. CDR3 loop: CASSPRLAGSCEQYF. CDR3 DNA: TGTGCCAGCAGCCCTCGACTAGCGGGGTCCTGCGAGCAGTACTTC.

This clonotype was observed many times. The chain combines TRBV11-3 with TRBJ2-3, with 9 positions matching TRBD2. Trimming removed 5 bases from V and 8 bases from J; junction bases left unmatched: 11. Per germline, CDR1 SGHNT and CDR2 YENEEA. The CDR3 is 15 amino acids. The CDR3 DNA reads as TGTGCCAGCAGCCTAAGCGGGGGGCACCGGGGTACGCAGTATTTT. This codes for CASSLSGGHRGTQYF.

Remarks on this clonotype: A much larger clone lies a single base off, so this may be a read error. The V call is TRBV7-2, the J call TRBJ2-5, with TRBD1 matching over 9 bases. The length of the CDR3 is 14 residues. The V and J ends lost 3 bases and 6 bases, in that order; junction bases with no gene match: 5. Per the germline V gene, CDR1 is SGHTA and CDR2 is FQGNSA. CDR3 sequence (DNA): TGTGCCAGCAGCTTGACGACAGGGGGGAAGACCCAGTACTTC. It specifies CASSLTTGGKTQYF.

Worth noting for this clonotype: A single base separates this from a much larger clone, so it may be a read error. V gene TRBV20-1 combines with J gene TRBJ2-5; 9 bases line up with TRBD1. V was clipped by 0 bases and J by 2 bases; unmatched bases: 4. Germline lookup yields CDR1 DFQATT and CDR2 SNEGSKA (reference sequence). CDR3 length equals 15 residues. The CDR3: CSAREGQGGQETQYF. The CDR3 DNA reads as TGCAGTGCTAGAGAGGGACAGGGTGGGCAAGAGACCCAGTACTTC.

This clonotype was seen at least ten times. V gene TRBV7-2 combines with J gene TRBJ1-2; no firm D call. Germline V gene lookup returns CDR1 SGHTA and CDR2 FQGNSA. The CDR3 covers 13 residues. Between the trimmed V and J ends, which lost 4 bases and 7 bases, there was a span of 13 bases. The CDR3 is CASSSGGSLGYTF. The CDR3 coding sequence is TGTGCCAGCAGCTCCGGAGGGTCGCTTGGCTACACCTTC.

This clonotype was seen at least ten times. This CDR3 is CASRSPGHSSYEQYF. As DNA, the CDR3 is TGTGCCAGCAGATCCCCGGGACATAGCTCCTACGAGCAGTACTTC. The chain uses TRBV27 and TRBJ2-7, with a possible D match to TRBD1 (6 bases). The CDR3 is 15 residues long. Germline-derived CDR1 and CDR2 are MNHEY and SMNVEV (reference sequence). V dropped 6 bases and J dropped 0 bases, with 15 bases sitting between them.

This clonotype has ten or more counts. V is TRBV2 and J is TRBJ2-5; D possibly corresponds to TRBD1 (5 bases). The CDR3 extends over 13 amino acids. Germline CDR1 SNHLY, CDR2 FYNNEI. V gave up 7 bases and J gave up 5 bases, with 14 bases separating them. Written as DNA, the CDR3 is TGTGCCAGCACCCCCAGGGTCCAGGAGACCCAGTACTTC. Encoded protein: CASTPRVQETQYF.

In its sample, this clonotype was seen a few times. V usage is TRBV7-9 and J usage is TRBJ1-5; D not certain. In germline, CDR1 is SEHNR, CDR2 FQNEAQ (reference sequence). V lost 4 bases to trimming and J lost 5 bases, with 9 bases between them. The CDR3 sequence is 13 residues long. CDR3: CASSYTSDQPQHF. The DNA of the CDR3 is TGTGCCAGCAGCTATACCTCCGATCAGCCCCAGCATTTT. Together with reference TRBV7-9 and TRBJ1-5, the CDR3 gives the full variable domain: DTGVSQNPRHKITKRGQNVTFRCDPISEHNRLYWYRQTLGQGPEFLTYFQNEAQLEKSRLLSDRFSAERPKGSFSTLEIQRTEQGDSAMYLCASSYTSDQPQHFGDGTRLSIL.

The DNA for the CDR3 is TGTGCCTGGAAACGGTTGCGGATCTACGAGCAGTACTTC. Translation: CAWKRLRIYEQYF. The chain recombines TRBV30 with TRBJ2-7; no firm D call. The CDR3 has 13 residues. V lost 4 bases to trimming and J lost 3 bases, with 13 bases between them. CDR1 GTSNPN and CDR2 SVGIG come from the germline V gene (reference sequence).

Many counts were recorded for this clonotype. CDR3 DNA: TGTGCCAGCACCCCCGGGGTGGGTAGCAATCAGCCCCAGCATTTT. Protein: CASTPGVGSNQPQHF. J is TRBJ1-5 and V is TRBV27; D uncertain. V shed 7 bases and J shed 0 bases, with 13 bases lying between them. The CDR3 is 15 amino acids. CDR1 and CDR2 from the germline V gene are MNHEY and SMNVEV (reference sequence).

This clonotype was seen only once. V usage is TRBV5-6 and J usage is TRBJ2-3, with 12 bases aligning to TRBD2. V lost 3 bases to trimming and J lost 7 bases; unmatched junction nucleotides: 12. The germline V gene encodes CDR1 SGHDT and CDR2 YYEEEE. CDR3 length equals 17 residues. The CDR3 here is CASSSTSGGIGRNTQYF. CDR3 sequence (DNA): TGTGCCAGCAGCTCCACTAGCGGGGGGATAGGTCGAAATACGCAGTATTTT.

This clonotype appeared once. This chain uses TRBV20-1 with TRBJ2-2; D possibly corresponds to TRBD1 (6 bases). The CDR3 has 15 residues. Looked up from germline, CDR1 is DFQATT and CDR2 is SNEGSKA (reference sequence). With 0 bases removed from V and 1 base from J, the gap between germline ends came to 9 bases. This CDR3 is CSAREGRGNTGELFF. DNA of the CDR3: TGCAGTGCTAGAGAGGGCAGGGGGAACACCGGGGAGCTGTTTTTT.

J is TRBJ2-5 and V is TRBV10-3; a possible D gene is TRBD2 (6 bases). This CDR3 is 15 amino acids long. The V gene's germline CDR1 is ENHRY and CDR2 SYGVKD. Trimming stripped 2 bases from V and 11 bases from J, with 21 bases between. Here the CDR3 reads CAISETGTLRNEQYF. For the CDR3, the DNA is TGTGCCATCAGTGAGACCGGGACTCTTAGGAATGAGCAGTACTTC.

This clonotype was seen many times. V usage is TRBV6-2 or TRBV6-3 and J usage is TRBJ2-3; no clear D. Germline assignment: CDR1 MNHEY and CDR2 SVGEGT. V shed 0 bases and J shed 3 bases, with 7 bases lying between them. This CDR3 is built from 14 residues. The CDR3 sequence is CASSYSLLTDTQYF. The CDR3 nucleotides read TGTGCCAGCAGTTACTCACTCCTAACAGATACGCAGTATTTT.

This clonotype was detected only once. The junction and the germline gene differ at one end; a read error may be behind it. The genes are TRBV9 and TRBJ1-5; D uncertain. Germline CDR1 is SGDLS and CDR2 is YYNGEE. The CDR3 is 15 residues long. The CDR3 region has the DNA TGTGCCAGCGGCGTAGGAAATTCACAGAATCAGCCCCAGCATTTT. Translation: CASGVGNSQNQPQHF.

The sample holds a few counts of this clonotype. The chain is built from TRBV5-1 and TRBJ1-2; no definite D call. The V gene lost 1 base and the J gene lost 7 bases, with 17 bases spanning the gap. CDR3 length: 15 amino acids. Looked up from germline, CDR1 is SGHRS and CDR2 is YFSETQ. DNA of the CDR3: TGCGCCAGCAGCTTGAATGTGCAGGCGCCGGCTGGCTACACCTTC. Translation gives CASSLNVQAPAGYTF.

This sequence joins TRBV30 and TRBJ1-5; 8 bases are a match to TRBD1. This CDR3 is 15 amino acids long. Germline V gene data show CDR1 as GTSNPN and CDR2 as SVGIG (reference sequence). Trimming removed 2 bases from V and 4 bases from J; junction bases left unmatched: 7. The CDR3 region is CAWSSTGQGNQPQHF. DNA of the CDR3: TGTGCCTGGAGTTCTACCGGACAGGGAAATCAGCCCCAGCATTTT.

As for this clonotype: It may be a read error: a sequence one base away is much more abundant. The chain recombines TRBV2 with TRBJ2-1; D not resolved. Germline loops: CDR1 SNHLY, CDR2 FYNNEI. CDR3 length: 13 residues. CDR3: CASRGNVGNGQFF. The CDR3, as DNA: TGTGCCAGCAGAGGAAACGTCGGCAATGGGCAGTTCTTC.

V usage is TRBV11-2 and J usage is TRBJ2-4; perhaps TRBD2 as D (5 bases). The germline gives CDR1 SGHAT, CDR2 FQNNGV. The germline V and J ends were trimmed by 4 bases and 8 bases, with 21 bases remaining between them. The CDR3 length is 16 residues. The CDR3 DNA is TGTGCCAGCAGCTCGCTCAAAAGGGTCACCGGGGACATTCAGTACTTC. It yields the protein CASSSLKRVTGDIQYF.

The rearrangement links TRBV7-2 to TRBJ2-3; 7 nucleotides agree with TRBD2. Germline values: CDR1 SGHTA, CDR2 FQGNSA. The CDR3 is 16 residues long. J gave up 4 bases and V 1 base, and 8 bases lay outside the gene matches. Here the CDR3 reads CASSLGGGRAADTQYF. As DNA, the CDR3 is TGTGCCAGCAGCTTAGGGGGCGGGAGAGCCGCAGATACGCAGTATTTT.

This clonotype was found many times. V usage is TRBV12-3 or TRBV12-4 and J usage is TRBJ2-3; TRBD1 agrees at 9 bases. The trim removed 4 bases at V and 8 bases at J, leaving 10 bases unmatched. The CDR3 consists of 15 residues. The CDR3: CASSSATYRGRTQYF. The CDR3 DNA reads TGTGCCAGCAGTTCAGCCACTTACAGGGGGCGTACGCAGTATTTT.

A few counts support this clonotype. A much more abundant neighbour one base away suggests this may be a read error. The V call is TRBV7-2, the J call TRBJ2-7; D perhaps matches TRBD1 (5 bases). There are 15 residues in the CDR3. From germline, CDR1 is SGHTA and CDR2 FQGNSA. In DNA form, the CDR3 reads TGTGCCAGCAGCTCGGACAAGGCGATAAGCTACGGGCAGTACTTC. Translated: CASSSDKAISYGQYF.